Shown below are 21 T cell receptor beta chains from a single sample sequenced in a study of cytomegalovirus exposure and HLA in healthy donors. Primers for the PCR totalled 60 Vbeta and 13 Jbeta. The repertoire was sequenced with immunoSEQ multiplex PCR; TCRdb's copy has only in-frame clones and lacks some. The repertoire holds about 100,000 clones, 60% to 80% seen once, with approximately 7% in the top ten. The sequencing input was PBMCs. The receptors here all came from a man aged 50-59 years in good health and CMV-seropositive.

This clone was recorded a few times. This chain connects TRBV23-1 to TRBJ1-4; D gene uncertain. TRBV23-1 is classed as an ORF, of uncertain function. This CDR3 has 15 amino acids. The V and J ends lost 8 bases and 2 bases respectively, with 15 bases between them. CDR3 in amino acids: CASLQVFGTNEKLFF. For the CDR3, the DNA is TGCGCCAGCCTCCAGGTATTTGGTACTAATGAAAAACTGTTTTTT.

CDR3 DNA sequence: TGTGCCAGCAGCTTATACAGGGATTCACCCCTCCACTTT. Translated: CASSLYRDSPLHF. V usage is TRBV7-2 and J usage is TRBJ1-6, with a possible D match to TRBD1 (6 bases). V was pared by 2 bases and J by 8 bases, with 7 bases between. The germline CDR1 and CDR2 sequences are SGHTA and FQGNSA. This CDR3 contains 13 residues.

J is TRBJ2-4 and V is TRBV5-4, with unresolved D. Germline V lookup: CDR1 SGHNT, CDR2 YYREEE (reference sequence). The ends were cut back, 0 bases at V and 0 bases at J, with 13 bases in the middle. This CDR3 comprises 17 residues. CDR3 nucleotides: TGTGCCAGCAGCTTGGTTACAGCTACCTTAGCCAAAAACATTCAGTACTTC. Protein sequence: CASSLVTATLAKNIQYF.

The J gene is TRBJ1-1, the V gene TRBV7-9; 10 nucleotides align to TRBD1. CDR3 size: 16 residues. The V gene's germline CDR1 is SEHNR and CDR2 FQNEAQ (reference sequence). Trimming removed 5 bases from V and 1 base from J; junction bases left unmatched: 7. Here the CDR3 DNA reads TGTGCCAGCAGCGACGGACAGGGGGTAAGGAACACTGAAGCTTTCTTT. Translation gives CASSDGQGVRNTEAFF.

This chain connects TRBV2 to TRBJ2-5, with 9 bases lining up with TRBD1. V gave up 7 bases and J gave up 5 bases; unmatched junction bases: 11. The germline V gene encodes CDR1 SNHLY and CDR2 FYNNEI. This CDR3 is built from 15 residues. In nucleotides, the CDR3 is TGTGCCAGCACCGCCTGGGACAGGGTATCTGAGACCCAGTACTTC. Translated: CASTAWDRVSETQYF. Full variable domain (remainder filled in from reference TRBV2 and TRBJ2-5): EPEVTQTPSHQVTQMGQEVILRCVPISNHLYFYWYRQILGQKVEFLVSFYNNEISEKSEIFDDQFSVERPDGSNFTLKIRSTKLEDSAMYFCASTAWDRVSETQYFGPGTRLLVL.

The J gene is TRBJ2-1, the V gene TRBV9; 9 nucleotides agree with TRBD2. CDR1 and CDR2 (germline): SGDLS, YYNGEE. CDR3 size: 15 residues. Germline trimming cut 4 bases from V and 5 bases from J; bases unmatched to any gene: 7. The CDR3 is CASSRGGGANNEQFF. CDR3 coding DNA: TGTGCCAGCAGCAGGGGCGGGGGGGCCAACAATGAGCAGTTCTTC.

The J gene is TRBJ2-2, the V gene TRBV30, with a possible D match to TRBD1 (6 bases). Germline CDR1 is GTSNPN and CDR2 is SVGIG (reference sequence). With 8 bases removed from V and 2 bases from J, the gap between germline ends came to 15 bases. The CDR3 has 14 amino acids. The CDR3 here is CAQKQGTNTGELFF. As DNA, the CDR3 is TGTGCCCAAAAACAGGGAACTAACACCGGGGAGCTGTTTTTT.

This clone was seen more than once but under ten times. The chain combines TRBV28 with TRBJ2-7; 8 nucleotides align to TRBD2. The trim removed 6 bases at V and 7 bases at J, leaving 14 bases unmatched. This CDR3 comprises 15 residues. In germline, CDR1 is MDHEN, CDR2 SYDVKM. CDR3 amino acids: CASSRELAVLSEQYF. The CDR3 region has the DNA TGTGCCAGCAGCCGCGAACTAGCGGTCCTCTCTGAGCAGTACTTC.

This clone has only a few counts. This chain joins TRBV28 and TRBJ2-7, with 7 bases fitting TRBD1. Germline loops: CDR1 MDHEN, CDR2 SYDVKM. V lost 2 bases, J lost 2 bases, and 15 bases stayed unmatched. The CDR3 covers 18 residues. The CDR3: CASSLAPLSVTGTYEQYF. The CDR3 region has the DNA TGTGCCAGCAGTTTAGCACCCCTTTCGGTGACAGGGACCTACGAGCAGTACTTC.

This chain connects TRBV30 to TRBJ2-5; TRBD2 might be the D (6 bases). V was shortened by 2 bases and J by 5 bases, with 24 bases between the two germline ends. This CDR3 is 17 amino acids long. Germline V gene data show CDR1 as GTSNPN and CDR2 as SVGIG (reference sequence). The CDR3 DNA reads TGTGCCTGGAGTTACCGACCTTCCCGGGGGACGGGCGAGACCCAGTACTTC. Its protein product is CAWSYRPSRGTGETQYF.

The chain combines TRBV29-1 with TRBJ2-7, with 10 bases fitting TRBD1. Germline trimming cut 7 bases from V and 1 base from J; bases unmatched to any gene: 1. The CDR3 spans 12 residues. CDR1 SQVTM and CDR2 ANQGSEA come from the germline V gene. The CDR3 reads CSGGQGSYEQYF. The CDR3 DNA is TGCAGCGGGGGACAGGGGTCCTACGAGCAGTACTTC.

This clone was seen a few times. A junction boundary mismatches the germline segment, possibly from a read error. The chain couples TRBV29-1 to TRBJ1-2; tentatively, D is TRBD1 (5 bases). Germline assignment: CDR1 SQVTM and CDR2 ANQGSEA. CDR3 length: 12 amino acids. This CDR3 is CSVEGQGCGYPF. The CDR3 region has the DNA TGCAGCGTTGAAGGGCAGGGATGTGGCTACCCCTTC.

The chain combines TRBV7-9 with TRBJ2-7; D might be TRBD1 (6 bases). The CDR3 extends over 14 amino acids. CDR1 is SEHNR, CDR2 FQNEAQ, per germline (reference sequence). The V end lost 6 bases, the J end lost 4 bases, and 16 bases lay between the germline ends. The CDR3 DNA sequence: TGTGCCAGCAGATTGGACAGCCGACGTTACGAGCAGTACTTC. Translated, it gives CASRLDSRRYEQYF.

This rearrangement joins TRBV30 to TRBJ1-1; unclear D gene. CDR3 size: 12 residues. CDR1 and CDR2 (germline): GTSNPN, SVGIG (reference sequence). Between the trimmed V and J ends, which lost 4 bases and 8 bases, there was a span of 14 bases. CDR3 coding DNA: TGTGCCTGGACCGGCGGAGCGGGGGAAGCTTTCTTT. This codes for CAWTGGAGEAFF.

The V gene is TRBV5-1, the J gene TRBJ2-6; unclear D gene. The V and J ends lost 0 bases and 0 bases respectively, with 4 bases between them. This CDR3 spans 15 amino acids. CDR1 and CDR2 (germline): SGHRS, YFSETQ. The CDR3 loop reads CASSLGSSGANVLTF. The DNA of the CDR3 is TGCGCCAGCAGCTTGGGGAGCTCTGGGGCCAACGTCCTGACTTTC.

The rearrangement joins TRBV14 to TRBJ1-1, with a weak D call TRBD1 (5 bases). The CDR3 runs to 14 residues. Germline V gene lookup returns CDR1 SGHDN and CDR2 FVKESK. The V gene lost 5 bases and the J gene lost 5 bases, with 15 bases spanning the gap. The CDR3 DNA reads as TGTGCCAGCAGCACACAAACCCAGGGAACTGAAGCTTTCTTT. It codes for CASSTQTQGTEAFF.

CDR3: CASRAGTTTYEQYF. The CDR3 nucleotides are TGTGCCAGCAGGGCCGGGACAACCACCTACGAGCAGTACTTC. The gene calls are TRBV27 and TRBJ2-7; a weak D match, TRBD1 (6 bases). Trimming stripped 6 bases from V and 2 bases from J, with 14 bases between. This CDR3 comprises 14 residues. The germline V gene has CDR1 MNHEY and CDR2 SMNVEV (reference sequence).

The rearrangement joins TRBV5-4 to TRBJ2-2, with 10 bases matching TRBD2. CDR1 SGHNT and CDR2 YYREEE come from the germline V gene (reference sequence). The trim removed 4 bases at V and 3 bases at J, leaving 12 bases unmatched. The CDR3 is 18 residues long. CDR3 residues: CASSREASGRPDTGELFF. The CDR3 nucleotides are TGTGCCAGCAGCCGGGAGGCTAGCGGGAGACCCGACACCGGGGAGCTGTTTTTT.

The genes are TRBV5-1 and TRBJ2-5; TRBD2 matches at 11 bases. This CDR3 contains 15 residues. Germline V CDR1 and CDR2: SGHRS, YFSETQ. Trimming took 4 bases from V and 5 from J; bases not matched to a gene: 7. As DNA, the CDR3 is TGCGCCAGCAGCGAAGTAGCGGGGGGGCTGGAGACCCAGTACTTC. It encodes CASSEVAGGLETQYF.

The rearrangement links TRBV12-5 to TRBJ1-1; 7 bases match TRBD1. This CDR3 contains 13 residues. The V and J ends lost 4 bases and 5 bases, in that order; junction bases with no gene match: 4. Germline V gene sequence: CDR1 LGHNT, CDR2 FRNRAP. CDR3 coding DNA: TGTGCTAGTGGTTCACTGACAGGGACTGAAGCTTTCTTT. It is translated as CASGSLTGTEAFF.

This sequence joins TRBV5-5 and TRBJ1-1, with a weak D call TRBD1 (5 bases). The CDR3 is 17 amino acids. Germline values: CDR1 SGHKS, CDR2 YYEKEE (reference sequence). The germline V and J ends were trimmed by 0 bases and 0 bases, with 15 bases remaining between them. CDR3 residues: CASSLVAGRQMNTEAFF. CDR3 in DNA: TGTGCCAGCAGCTTGGTCGCAGGGAGGCAAATGAACACTGAAGCTTTCTTT.